A selection of T cell receptor beta chains follows, all from one sample in a study of shared clonotypes between healthy human individuals. Some clones are missing from TCRdb's copy, which holds only in-frame ones; the method was immunoSEQ multiplex PCR. The data contain some 550,000 clones, approximately 97% of them singletons. Source material: naive CD4+ T cells sorted from blood. The receptors were sampled from a woman in her twenties or thirties in good health. Each CDR3 is given with its conserved first and last residue. D genes are given only for firm matches. Size is omitted from some rows. Given values are once, few, many or a class for expanded clones.

j_gene | d_gene | v_gene | abundance | CDR3nt | CDR3aa
TRBJ1-4 | - | TRBV2 | - | TGTGCCAGCCAGAAGACTGTGACAGTCGAAAAACTGTTTTTT | CASQKTVTVEKLFF
TRBJ2-1 | TRBD1 | TRBV19 | once | TGTGCCAGTAGTATAAGGCCCGGACAGGGAACTTATCCCTATTACAATGAGCAGTTCTTC | CASSIRPGQGTYPYYNEQFF
TRBJ2-3 | - | TRBV4-2 | once | TGTGCCAGCAAGTTTGGGGGTCCCACAGATACGCAGTATTTT | CASKFGGPTDTQYF
TRBJ2-1 | - | TRBV2 | - | TGTGCCAGCAGTGAAGTTCAGGTTGTCAATGAGCAGTTCTTC | CASSEVQVVNEQFF
TRBJ2-7 | TRBD1 | TRBV18 | - | TGTGCCAGCTCACCTGGGACAGGGGAGATCTACGAGCAGTACTTC | CASSPGTGEIYEQYF
TRBJ2-1 | TRBD2 | TRBV7-2 | - | TGTGCCAGCAGCCGAGGGGGACTAGCGGGAGGGCTGGGAGAGCAGTTCTTC | CASSRGGLAGGLGEQFF
TRBJ2-3 | - | TRBV4-1 | - | TGCGCCAGCAGCCTACTCTTTGATGCGGGAAGAGCGCTGCCAGATACGCAGTATTTT | CASSLLFDAGRALPDTQYF
TRBJ2-1 | TRBD2 | TRBV19 | - | TGTGCCAGTAGTCCTTGGTTAGCGGGAGCGACCTACAATGAGCAGTTCTTC | CASSPWLAGATYNEQFF
TRBJ1-2 | - | TRBV9 | - | TGTGCCAGCAGCGTCGGAGCCTACAGGTCTGCTGGCTACACCTTC | CASSVGAYRSAGYTF
TRBJ2-1 | - | TRBV29-1 | - | TGCAGCGTTAGTCTCACAGTTGGCAATGAGCAGTTCTTC | CSVSLTVGNEQFF
TRBJ2-1 | - | TRBV5-1 | - | TGCGCCAGTAAGCTTCGGTTTTTGGAGGATGAGCAGTTCTTC | CASKLRFLEDEQFF
TRBJ2-7 | - | TRBV7-2 | - | TGTGCCAGCAGCTCTATCGGGGGCTCCTACGAGCAGTACTTC | CASSSIGGSYEQYF
TRBJ1-2 | - | TRBV6-1 | - | TGTGCCAGCAGTGAAGCATCAGGAGTGTACTATGGCTACACCTTC | CASSEASGVYYGYTF
TRBJ1-5 | - | TRBV5-1 | - | TGCGCCAGCAGCCCCGGACAAGAACATCAGCCCCAGCATTTT | CASSPGQEHQPQHF